Detailed here is one TCR beta chain. Its antigen remains unidentified. This sample is drawn from a study of cytomegalovirus exposure and HLA in healthy donors. Study as a whole: The 95 to 150 validation repertoires were produced on the same platform as the 650 or so repertoires of the first cohort. This was reported in a later analysis.

Profiling relied on immunoSEQ multiplex PCR, and the TCRdb table lists in-frame clones only, not all of them. In the table there are some 200,000 clones, 84% of which are singletons. Germline V gene sequence: CDR1 MNHEY, CDR2 SVGAGI. V lost 8 bases and J 4 bases, leaving 17 bases between the germline ends. The CDR3 sequence is 15 residues long. These donors were members of the 120-subject validation cohort, a group separate from the roughly 670-subject first cohort. Study results and caveats: Some TCR beta chains (roughly 160 of them) were listed as cytomegalovirus-associated. Most TCR sequences were seen very rarely across donors, but some public TCRs occurred in many.

This receptor was obtained from a woman between 18 and 30 years old in good health and CMV-seropositive. Sequences were obtained from PBMCs. This rearrangement joins TRBV6-5 to TRBJ2-2; D is uncertain. CDR3 nucleotides: TGTGCCAGCCGAGTTGACTTACGAGCCACCGGGGAGCTGTTTTTT. This translates into CASRVDLRATGELFF.